This entry features one TCR beta chain sequence. These data belong to a study of blood T cell repertoires in COVID-19. Trimming cost V 7 bases and J 8 bases; bases outside gene matches: 9. CDR3 size: 13 residues. Germline V gives CDR1 LNHDA, CDR2 SQIVND (reference sequence). Original analysis: The authors estimated nucleated cell counts from reference gene primer amplification. TCRdb's table, derived via immunoSEQ multiplex PCR, lists solely in-frame clones and lacks some. Clone size and the V and J calls come from that table; the DNA yielded D and trimming. The profile covers 150,000 or so clones, with roughly 80% appearing a single time and roughly 9% taken by the ten largest.

Sequenced material: peripheral blood. The V and J genes are TRBV19 and TRBJ2-3, with 7 bases aligning to TRBD2. The source of this sequence is a woman in her forties or fifties with active or convalescent COVID-19. CDR3 in DNA: TGTGCCAGTACCCCCGGAGGGAGGGGTACGCAGTATTTT. This sequence encodes CASTPGGRGTQYF.